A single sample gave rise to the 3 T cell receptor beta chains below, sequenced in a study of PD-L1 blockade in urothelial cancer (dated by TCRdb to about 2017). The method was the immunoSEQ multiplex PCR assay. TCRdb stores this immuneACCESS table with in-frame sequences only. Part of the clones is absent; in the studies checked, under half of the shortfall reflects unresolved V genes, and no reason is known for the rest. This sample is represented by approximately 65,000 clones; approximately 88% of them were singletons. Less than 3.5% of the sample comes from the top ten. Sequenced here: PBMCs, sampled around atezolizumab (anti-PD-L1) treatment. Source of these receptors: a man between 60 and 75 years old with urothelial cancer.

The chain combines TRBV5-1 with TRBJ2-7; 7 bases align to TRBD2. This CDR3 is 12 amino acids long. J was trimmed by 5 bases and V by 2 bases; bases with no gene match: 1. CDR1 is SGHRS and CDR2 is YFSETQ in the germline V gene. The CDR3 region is CASSLRGDEQYF. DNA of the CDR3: TGCGCCAGCAGCTTACGGGGGGACGAGCAGTACTTC.

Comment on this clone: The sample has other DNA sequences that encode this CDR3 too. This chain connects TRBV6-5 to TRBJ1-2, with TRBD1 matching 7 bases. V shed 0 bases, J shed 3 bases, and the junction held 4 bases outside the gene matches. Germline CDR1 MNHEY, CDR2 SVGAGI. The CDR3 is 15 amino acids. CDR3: CASSYSVGGDYGYTF. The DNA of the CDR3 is TGTGCCAGCAGTTACTCGGTAGGGGGCGACTATGGCTACACCTTC.

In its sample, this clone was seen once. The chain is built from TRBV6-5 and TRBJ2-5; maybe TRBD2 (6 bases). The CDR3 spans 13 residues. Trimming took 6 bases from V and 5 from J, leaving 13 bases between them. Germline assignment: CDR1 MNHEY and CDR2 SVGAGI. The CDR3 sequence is CASSKGTVETQYF. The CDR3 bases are TGTGCCAGCAGCAAGGGGACTGTCGAGACCCAGTACTTC.